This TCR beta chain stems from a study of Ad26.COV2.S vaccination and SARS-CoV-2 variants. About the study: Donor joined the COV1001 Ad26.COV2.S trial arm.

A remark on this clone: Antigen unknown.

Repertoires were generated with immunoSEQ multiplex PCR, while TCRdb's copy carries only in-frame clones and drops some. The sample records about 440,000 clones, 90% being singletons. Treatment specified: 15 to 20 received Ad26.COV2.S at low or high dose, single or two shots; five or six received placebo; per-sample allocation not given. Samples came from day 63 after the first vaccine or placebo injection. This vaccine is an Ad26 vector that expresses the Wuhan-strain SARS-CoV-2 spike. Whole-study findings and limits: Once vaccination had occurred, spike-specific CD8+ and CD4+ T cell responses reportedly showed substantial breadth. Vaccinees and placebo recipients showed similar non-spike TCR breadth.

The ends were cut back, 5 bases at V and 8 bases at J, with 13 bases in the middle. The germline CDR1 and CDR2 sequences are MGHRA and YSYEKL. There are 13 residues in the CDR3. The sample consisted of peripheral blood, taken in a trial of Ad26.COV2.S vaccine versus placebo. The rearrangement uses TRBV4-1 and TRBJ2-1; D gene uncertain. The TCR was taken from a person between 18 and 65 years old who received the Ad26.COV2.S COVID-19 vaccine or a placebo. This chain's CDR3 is CASSTLGLDEQFF. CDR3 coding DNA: TGCGCCAGCAGCACCCTCGGGCTAGATGAGCAGTTCTTC.